This entry lists 28 T cell receptor beta chains sequenced from one sample in a study of T and B cells in COVID-19 patients. TRB was amplified from around 250-500 ng of blood genomic DNA. Multiplex PCR with BIOMED2 TRB-A/B primer pools amplified TRB rearrangements. Each CDR3 protein gets one entry after TCRdb re-called the multiplex PCR reads with MiXCR. Of 4,000 to 6,000 distinct CDR3 sequences listed, just under 20% are singletons. The sequencing sample was made of blood. These receptors were obtained from a human donor who had recovered from COVID-19.

This clonotype qualifies as medium-sized. The chain combines TRBV27 with TRBJ2-5; no firm D call. The CDR3 consists of 15 residues. Trimming stripped 1 base from V and 5 bases from J, with 14 bases between. Germline V gives CDR1 MNHEY, CDR2 SMNVEV (reference sequence). CDR3 sequence (DNA): TGTGCCAGCAGTTTATATAGCACGGCGCGGGAGACCCAGTACTTC. Its protein is CASSLYSTARETQYF.

By share, this clonotype ranks as large. The chain has TRBV11-3 and TRBJ2-1; possibly TRBD2 for D (6 bases). The V gene's germline CDR1 is SGHNT and CDR2 YENEEA. CDR3 size: 15 residues. With 5 bases removed from V and 0 bases from J, the gap between germline ends came to 11 bases. The CDR3 is CASSLGGVSYNEQFF. The CDR3 region has the DNA TGTGCCAGCAGCCTCGGGGGAGTCTCCTACAATGAGCAGTTCTTC.

This clonotype was seen many times. CDR3 loop: CATSREGTRMNTEAFF. CDR3 in DNA: TGTGCCACCAGCAGAGAGGGGACACGTATGAACACTGAAGCTTTCTTT. The chain has TRBV15 and TRBJ1-1; tentatively, D is TRBD1 (6 bases). Germline loops: CDR1 LNHNV, CDR2 YYDKDF (reference sequence). The V end lost 0 bases, the J end lost 0 bases, and 11 bases lay between the germline ends. This CDR3 comprises 16 residues.

This clonotype is medium-sized in the sample. The rearrangement joins TRBV24-1 to TRBJ2-3; no definite D call. Germline CDR1 reads KGHDR; CDR2 reads SFDVKD. V lost 4 bases, J lost 0 bases, and 7 bases lay in between. CDR3 length: 14 amino acids. CDR3 DNA sequence: TGTGCCACCAGTGACGCAACTAGCACAGATACGCAGTATTTT. Residues: CATSDATSTDTQYF.

This clonotype is judged medium-sized. In DNA form, the CDR3 reads TGTGCCTGGAGTCACCTAGGAGGGACTGAAGCTTTCTTT. This encodes CAWSHLGGTEAFF. J is TRBJ1-1 and V is TRBV30; no clear D gene. Trimming removed 2 bases at V and 5 bases at J, with 12 bases between. Germline loops: CDR1 GTSNPN, CDR2 SVGIG (reference sequence). The CDR3 consists of 13 residues.

In this sample, this clonotype is medium-sized. This chain joins TRBV18 and TRBJ2-5, with TRBD1 matching 7 bases. This CDR3 has 14 amino acids. Germline V gene sequence: CDR1 KGHSH, CDR2 LQKENI. V shed 3 bases, J shed 1 base, and the junction held 2 bases outside the gene matches. The CDR3 DNA sequence: TGTGCCAGCTCACCTCGGACAGGCCAAGAGACCCAGTACTTC. Translation gives CASSPRTGQETQYF.

The gene calls are TRBV27 and TRBJ2-5, with 8 bases identical to TRBD2. Trimming cost V 7 bases and J 2 bases; bases outside gene matches: 6. The CDR3 is made up of 14 amino acids. The germline V gene has CDR1 MNHEY and CDR2 SMNVEV (reference sequence). The CDR3 loop is CASTPGGAQETQYF. In DNA form, the CDR3 reads TGTGCCAGCACCCCGGGGGGGGCACAAGAGACCCAGTACTTC.

This clonotype was found many times. J is TRBJ2-1 and V is TRBV10-3, with TRBD2 as a possible D gene (6 bases). V shed 5 bases and J shed 0 bases, with 17 bases lying between them. Germline V gene sequence: CDR1 ENHRY, CDR2 SYGVKD. This CDR3 region has 17 residues. CDR3 protein: CAISHSGVPSSYNEQFF. CDR3 in DNA: TGTGCCATCAGTCATAGCGGAGTGCCCTCCTCCTACAATGAGCAGTTCTTC.

This clonotype counts as medium-sized (0.01 to 0.1%). The chain uses TRBV5-4 and TRBJ2-2, with a weak D call TRBD1 (6 bases). Between the trimmed V and J ends, which lost 1 base and 5 bases, there was a span of 15 bases. CDR1 is SGHNT, CDR2 YYREEE, per germline (reference sequence). This CDR3 is 16 amino acids long. CDR3 in DNA: TGTGCCAGCAGCTTGAAACAGGGCAAGGGGACCGGGGAGCTGTTTTTT. It codes for CASSLKQGKGTGELFF.

By sample fraction, this clonotype is medium-sized (0.01 to 0.1%). CDR3 sequence (DNA): TGTGCCAGTAGTGGATACGGACAGGTGACTGGAAACACCATATATTTT. Protein sequence: CASSGYGQVTGNTIYF. The chain recombines TRBV19 with TRBJ1-3; 7 bases match TRBD1. This CDR3 region has 16 residues. Per the germline V gene, CDR1 is LNHDA and CDR2 is SQIVND (reference sequence). J gave up 2 bases and V 5 bases, and 9 bases lay outside the gene matches.

This clonotype is judged medium-sized. V and J are TRBV6-6 and TRBJ2-7; D unresolved. The germline V gene has CDR1 MNHNY and CDR2 SVGAGI (reference sequence). The length of the CDR3 is 14 residues. The germline V and J ends were trimmed by 5 bases and 2 bases, with 13 bases remaining between them. CDR3 protein: CASSPRATTYEQYF. As DNA, the CDR3 is TGTGCCAGCAGTCCCCGGGCAACCACCTACGAGCAGTACTTC.

Worth noting for this clonotype: The junction differs from germline at one of its ends, possibly a read error. This chain joins TRBV10-3 and TRBJ2-1, with 7 nucleotides matching TRBD1. Germline V CDR1 and CDR2: ENHRY, SYGVKD. This CDR3 has 14 amino acids. CDR3 residues: CAVSPGQNYNEQFF. The CDR3 DNA follows: TGTGCCGTCAGCCCGGGACAGAACTACAATGAGCAGTTCTTC.

There are many counts of this clonotype. The chain carries TRBV6-2 or TRBV6-3 and TRBJ2-7; D is unresolved. Per the germline V gene, CDR1 is MNHEY and CDR2 is SVGEGT. V lost 8 bases, J lost 2 bases, and 4 bases lay in between. CDR3 length: 10 amino acids. CDR3 nucleotides: TGTGCCAGCGGGACCTACGAGCAGTACTTC. It translates to CASGTYEQYF.

This clonotype is classed as medium-sized. The chain joins TRBV13 to TRBJ2-3; 7 bases match TRBD1. The length of the CDR3 is 15 residues. With 4 bases clipped from V and 1 base from J, the junction kept 5 bases outside the gene matches. The germline V gene has CDR1 PRHDT and CDR2 FYEKMQ (reference sequence). The CDR3 reads CASSYRQGRTDTQYF. CDR3 DNA: TGTGCCAGCAGCTATAGACAGGGCCGCACAGATACGCAGTATTTT.

The chain is built from TRBV29-1 and TRBJ2-3; 12 bases line up with TRBD2. V shed 4 bases and J 5 bases; nucleotides not matched to a gene: 1. Per the germline V gene, CDR1 is SQVTM and CDR2 is ANQGSEA. The CDR3 loop spans 13 amino acids. In DNA, the CDR3 is TGCAGCGTTGGGACTAGCGGGATAGATACGCAGTATTTT. Translating it yields CSVGTSGIDTQYF.

In its sample, this clonotype was seen a few times. The chain joins TRBV7-9 to TRBJ2-1; 9 bases align to TRBD1. Trimming took 6 bases from V and 8 from J; bases not matched to a gene: 14. Germline loops: CDR1 SEHNR, CDR2 FQNEAQ (reference sequence). The CDR3 has 16 amino acids. The CDR3 DNA reads TGTGCCAGCAGTACGTTTACAGGGGGCAGAATCGATGAGCAGTTCTTC. It yields the protein CASSTFTGGRIDEQFF.

This clonotype is judged medium-sized. The CDR3 DNA reads as TGTGCCTGGAGTGAAATATCAGGCTATGGCTACACCTTC. Translated, it gives CAWSEISGYGYTF. The V and J genes are TRBV30 and TRBJ1-2; no clear D. The CDR3 is 13 residues long. V lost 1 base and J lost 4, with 10 bases in between. Looked up from germline, CDR1 is GTSNPN and CDR2 is SVGIG (reference sequence).

Sample share makes this clonotype medium-sized. V gene TRBV5-1 combines with J gene TRBJ2-7; D uncertain. This CDR3 is 16 amino acids long. The germline V gene encodes CDR1 SGHRS and CDR2 YFSETQ. V lost 4 bases, J lost 2 bases, and 19 bases lay in between. DNA for the CDR3: TGCGCCAGCAGCCTCTCGCTTCCGCCCGAGGCCTACGAGCAGTACTTC. It yields the protein CASSLSLPPEAYEQYF.

Ten or more counts support this clonotype. The genes are TRBV4-3 and TRBJ2-2, with 7 bases fitting TRBD1. The CDR3 runs 15 residues. Germline V lookup: CDR1 LGHNA, CDR2 YSLEER. The junction had 5 bases not matched to a gene; V was cut back by 4 bases and J by 3 bases. CDR3 nucleotides: TGCGCCAGCAGCCTAGGGGGCTGGGACACCGGGGAGCTGTTTTTT. This translates into CASSLGGWDTGELFF.

This clonotype was counted ten times or more. The chain carries TRBV7-9 and TRBJ2-1, with 9 bases identical to TRBD2. The CDR3 has 16 residues. V was pared by 0 bases and J by 4 bases, with 4 bases of the junction left unmatched. CDR1 is SEHNR and CDR2 is FQNEAQ in the germline V gene (reference sequence). The CDR3 spells CASSLALAGTYNEQFF. The CDR3 region has the DNA TGTGCCAGCAGCTTAGCCCTAGCGGGGACGTACAATGAGCAGTTCTTC.

This clonotype has only a few counts. The chain recombines TRBV7-9 with TRBJ1-5; TRBD1 agrees at 7 bases. The CDR3 has 14 amino acids. The V gene end was trimmed by 4 bases and the J gene end by 3 bases; junction bases not matched to a gene: 3. Per germline, CDR1 SEHNR and CDR2 FQNEAQ (reference sequence). DNA of the CDR3: TGTGCCAGCAGCTGGGACAGCTCCAATCAGCCCCAGCATTTT. Its translation is CASSWDSSNQPQHF.

The chain has TRBV5-1 and TRBJ1-1; D is possibly TRBD1 (5 bases). The germline CDR1 and CDR2 sequences are SGHRS and YFSETQ. V was shortened by 4 bases and J by 5 bases, with 15 bases between the two germline ends. This CDR3 is built from 14 residues. The CDR3, as DNA: TGCGCCAGCAGCGAAGGGACTTGGACAACTGAAGCTTTCTTT. Translated, it gives CASSEGTWTTEAFF. The variable domain in full, with the rest retrieved from reference TRBV5-1 and TRBJ1-1, is KAGVTQTPRYLIKTRGQQVTLSCSPISGHRSVSWYQQTPGQGLQFLFEYFSETQRNKGNFPGRFSGRQFSNSRSEMNVSTLELGDSALYLCASSEGTWTTEAFFGQGTRLTVV.

This clonotype was detected only a few times. V usage is TRBV5-1 and J usage is TRBJ2-2; D not resolved. The germline CDR1 and CDR2 sequences are SGHRS and YFSETQ. V was shortened by 6 bases and J by 0 bases, with 9 bases between the two germline ends. The CDR3 has 14 amino acids. CDR3 nucleotides: TGCGCCAGCAACCCAGCCTCGAACACCGGGGAGCTGTTTTTT. Translation: CASNPASNTGELFF.

In its sample, this clonotype is medium-sized. The chain couples TRBV5-6 to TRBJ2-5, with TRBD1 as a possible D gene (5 bases). The CDR3 contains 15 residues. From germline, CDR1 is SGHDT and CDR2 YYEEEE. V lost 3 bases and J lost 7, with 19 bases in between. CDR3 residues: CASSWVEGARRTQYF. In DNA, the CDR3 is TGTGCCAGCAGCTGGGTGGAAGGGGCAAGGAGGACCCAGTACTTC.

The gene calls are TRBV7-2 and TRBJ1-1; no definite D call. V lost 3 bases, J lost 0 bases, and 11 bases lay in between. CDR3 length equals 15 residues. The germline V gene encodes CDR1 SGHTA and CDR2 FQGNSA. The CDR3: CASSLSGPMNTEAFF. The CDR3, as DNA: TGTGCCAGCAGCTTGAGCGGGCCTATGAACACTGAAGCTTTCTTT.

This clonotype turned up a few times. This chain connects TRBV19 to TRBJ1-6, with TRBD1 matching over 7 bases. This CDR3 comprises 13 residues. Germline V gives CDR1 LNHDA, CDR2 SQIVND (reference sequence). The CDR3 loop is CGTSGQLNSPLHF. The CDR3 DNA is TGTGGCACCTCGGGACAGCTAAATTCACCCCTCCACTTT.

This clonotype is judged medium-sized. This chain uses TRBV6-5 with TRBJ1-4; a weak D match, TRBD1 (5 bases). The germline V gene has CDR1 MNHEY and CDR2 SVGAGI. The CDR3 is made up of 16 amino acids. V was cut by 6 bases and J by 8 bases, with 22 bases left in between. The CDR3 spells CASRRDSGTLTEKLFF. The CDR3 bases are TGTGCCAGCAGAAGGGACTCAGGAACCCTTACGGAAAAACTGTTTTTT.

This clonotype is large within its sample. V gene TRBV19 combines with J gene TRBJ1-6, with TRBD1 as a possible D gene (6 bases). Trimming stripped 3 bases from V and 14 bases from J, with 14 bases between. Germline values: CDR1 LNHDA, CDR2 SQIVND (reference sequence). The CDR3 loop spans 13 amino acids. The CDR3 spells CASSIQGIGALHF. Here the CDR3 DNA reads TGTGCCAGTAGTATCCAGGGGATTGGGGCCCTCCACTTT. The variable domain in full, with the rest retrieved from reference TRBV19 and TRBJ1-6, is DGGITQSPKYLFRKEGQNVTLSCEQNLNHDAMYWYRQDPGQGLRLIYYSQIVNDFQKGDIAEGYSVSREKKESFPLTVTSAQKNPTAFYLCASSIQGIGALHFGNGTRLTVT.